What follows are 26 T cell receptor beta chains derived from one specimen sequenced in a study of CD8+ T cells in alopecia areata. The authors extracted RNA and reverse transcribed it into cDNA as the sequencing template. The protocol was immunoSEQ multiplex PCR, while the TCRdb copy is restricted to in-frame clones and leaves out a portion. The sample lists about 130,000 clones, around 49% occurring once. Sequenced here: CD8+ T cells sorted from blood, sampled at week 0. The receptors were sampled from a human donor with alopecia areata.

For this clone: The sample holds other DNA sequences that translate to the same CDR3. The chain joins TRBV29-1 to TRBJ1-5; D ambiguous. V lost 6 bases and J 5 bases, leaving 5 bases between the germline ends. The CDR3 totals 10 residues. Per the germline V gene, CDR1 is SQVTM and CDR2 is ANQGSEA. In nucleotides, the CDR3 is TGCAGCGTCGGAGATCAGCCCCAGCATTTT. The encoded protein is CSVGDQPQHF.

The V gene is TRBV30, the J gene TRBJ1-6; D uncertain. CDR3 length: 13 amino acids. Trimming took off 1 base at V and 8 bases at J, with 9 bases between the two ends. Germline assignment: CDR1 GTSNPN and CDR2 SVGIG (reference sequence). CDR3 in DNA: TGTGCCTGGAGTGGGAGACAACATTCACCCCTCCACTTT. Protein sequence: CAWSGRQHSPLHF. Full variable domain (outside the CDR3, taken from reference TRBV30 and TRBJ1-6): SQTIHQWPATLVQPVGSPLSLECTVEGTSNPNLYWYRQAAGRGLQLLFYSVGIGQISSEVPQNLSASRPQDRQFILSSKKLLLSDSGFYLCAWSGRQHSPLHFGNGTRLTVT.

V is TRBV4-1 and J is TRBJ2-5; TRBD1 or TRBD2 may be the D gene (6 bases each). The V and J ends lost 3 bases and 5 bases respectively, with 19 bases between them. The CDR3 contains 16 residues. The germline V gene has CDR1 MGHRA and CDR2 YSYEKL. The CDR3 reads CASSHLPGARGETQYF. The CDR3 nucleotides read TGCGCCAGCAGCCACCTCCCGGGAGCGAGGGGGGAGACCCAGTACTTC.

CDR3 sequence reads: CSALGWGGTGTEAFF. The DNA of the CDR3 is TGCAGCGCCCTTGGGTGGGGGGGAACGGGAACTGAAGCTTTCTTT. The gene calls are TRBV29-1 and TRBJ1-1; possibly TRBD1 for D (5 bases). Per germline, CDR1 SQVTM and CDR2 ANQGSEA. This CDR3 has 15 amino acids. V was clipped by 7 bases and J by 5 bases, with 23 bases between them.

This clone was counted a few times. J is TRBJ1-1 and V is TRBV7-3; the D gene is possibly TRBD1 (5 bases). Germline values: CDR1 SGHTA, CDR2 FQGTGA. The V end was cut by 3 bases, the J end by 1 base, with 9 bases between. The CDR3 sequence is 14 residues long. This chain's CDR3 is CASSFRVRNTEAFF. Written as DNA, the CDR3 is TGTGCCAGCAGCTTCAGGGTTCGGAACACTGAAGCTTTCTTT.

This clone was found once. The chain has TRBV13 and TRBJ2-7, with D uncertain. This CDR3 is built from 12 residues. The V gene lost 5 bases and the J gene lost 1 base, with 6 bases spanning the gap. Germline assignment: CDR1 PRHDT and CDR2 FYEKMQ (reference sequence). Here the CDR3 reads CASSPGSYEQYF. CDR3 nucleotide sequence: TGTGCCAGCAGCCCCGGGTCCTACGAGCAGTACTTC.

This clone came up a few times. The gene calls are TRBV19 and TRBJ2-4; 8 bases fit TRBD2. Germline values: CDR1 LNHDA, CDR2 SQIVND (reference sequence). V shed 3 bases and J 1 base; nucleotides not matched to a gene: 17. This CDR3 comprises 20 residues. The CDR3 loop is CASSISRGLGRPEAKNIQYF. CDR3 coding DNA: TGTGCCAGTAGTATCAGCCGGGGACTAGGGCGACCGGAGGCCAAAAACATTCAGTACTTC.

This clone was seen a handful of times. Mismatch with germline at one junction end may stem from a read error. The V and J genes are TRBV2 and TRBJ2-5, with D possibly TRBD1 on 6 matching bases. Looked up from germline, CDR1 is SNHLY and CDR2 is FYNNEI. CDR3 length: 14 amino acids. The DNA for the CDR3 is TGTGCCAGCAGCACAGGGAAGGGGCAAGGGACCCAGTACTTC. Protein product: CASSTGKGQGTQYF.

The chain joins TRBV9 to TRBJ1-1, with D hard to call. Between the trimmed V and J ends, which lost 5 bases and 1 base, there was a span of 6 bases. This CDR3 is 12 amino acids long. Germline V gene data show CDR1 as SGDLS and CDR2 as YYNGEE. The CDR3 here is CASSQGNTEAFF. CDR3 nucleotides: TGTGCCAGCAGTCAAGGGAACACTGAAGCTTTCTTT. Filled out from reference TRBV9 and TRBJ1-1, the complete variable domain reads DSGVTQTPKHLITATGQRVTLRCSPRSGDLSVYWYQQSLDQGLQFLIQYYNGEERAKGNILERFSAQQFPDLHSELNLSSLELGDSALYFCASSQGNTEAFFGQGTRLTVV.

This chain's CDR3 is CASTPSLWNEQFF. The CDR3 DNA is TGTGCCAGCACCCCTTCCCTCTGGAATGAGCAGTTCTTC. The chain couples TRBV6-5 to TRBJ2-1; D is uncertain. The V and J ends lost 7 bases and 7 bases respectively, with 14 bases between them. Germline V gene data show CDR1 as MNHEY and CDR2 as SVGAGI. The CDR3 extends over 13 amino acids.

The genes are TRBV27 and TRBJ2-7; maybe TRBD2 (6 bases). Trimming pared 0 bases from V and 6 bases from J, leaving 15 bases between. Germline values: CDR1 MNHEY, CDR2 SMNVEV (reference sequence). The CDR3 length is 15 residues. This CDR3 is CASSLSGGALGEQYF. As DNA, the CDR3 is TGTGCCAGCAGTTTATCGGGGGGTGCCCTGGGCGAGCAGTACTTC.

This chain connects TRBV6-6 to TRBJ1-6; D possibly corresponds to TRBD1 (6 bases). The CDR3 is 15 amino acids. Trimming removed 2 bases from V and 7 bases from J, with 12 bases in between. Germline CDR1 is MNHNY and CDR2 is SVGAGI (reference sequence). The CDR3 reads CASSYVEDSNSPLHF. In nucleotides, the CDR3 is TGTGCCAGCAGTTACGTGGAGGACAGCAATTCACCCCTCCACTTT.

The V call is TRBV30, the J call TRBJ2-7; perhaps TRBD1 as D (6 bases). In germline, CDR1 is GTSNPN, CDR2 SVGIG (reference sequence). This CDR3 contains 13 residues. Trimming took off 0 bases at V and 3 bases at J, with 9 bases between the two ends. CDR3 residues: CAWSVGRGYEQYF. The CDR3 bases are TGTGCCTGGAGTGTAGGCAGGGGCTACGAGCAGTACTTC.

The chain has TRBV7-9 and TRBJ2-1, with D possibly TRBD1 on 5 matching bases. Trimming took off 4 bases at V and 8 bases at J, with 9 bases between the two ends. This CDR3 has 12 amino acids. Germline V gene lookup returns CDR1 SEHNR and CDR2 FQNEAQ (reference sequence). CDR3 amino acids: CASSSRGDEQFF. In nucleotides, the CDR3 is TGTGCCAGCAGCTCTAGGGGCGATGAGCAGTTCTTC.

This clone was recorded a few times. The chain couples TRBV9 to TRBJ1-3, with D perhaps TRBD1 (5 bases). CDR1 and CDR2 (germline): SGDLS, YYNGEE. The germline V and J ends were trimmed by 2 bases and 2 bases, with 17 bases remaining between them. The CDR3 loop spans 17 amino acids. The CDR3 here is CASSVSGKLLPGNTIYF. Written as DNA, the CDR3 is TGTGCCAGCAGCGTCTCAGGGAAACTACTCCCTGGAAACACCATATATTTT.

This clone was found many times. The chain carries TRBV4-1 and TRBJ2-7; 7 bases are a match to TRBD1. Per germline, CDR1 MGHRA and CDR2 YSYEKL. CDR3 length: 15 residues. The trim removed 3 bases at V and 5 bases at J, leaving 10 bases unmatched. The CDR3 DNA reads TGCGCCAGCAGCCATGGACAGGCCCCTAATAACGAGCAGTACTTC. The encoded protein is CASSHGQAPNNEQYF.

The count of this clone is one. As DNA, the CDR3 is TGCAGCGTTGGAGAGGGGGAGGGCTATGGCTACACCTTC. Translating gives CSVGEGEGYGYTF. This chain joins TRBV29-1 and TRBJ1-2, with D perhaps matching TRBD1 (6 bases). Germline CDR1 reads SQVTM; CDR2 reads ANQGSEA. Trimming shortened V by 4 bases and J by 4 bases, and 13 bases separated the two germline ends. This CDR3 contains 13 residues.

The rearrangement links TRBV13 to TRBJ2-1; 7 bases match TRBD1. With V trimmed by 3 bases and J by 0 bases, 2 bases remained unmatched. The CDR3 has 15 residues. The germline CDR1 and CDR2 sequences are PRHDT and FYEKMQ (reference sequence). The CDR3 protein is CASSLGDSSYNEQFF. CDR3 sequence (DNA): TGTGCCAGCAGCTTGGGGGACAGCTCCTACAATGAGCAGTTCTTC.

V is TRBV19 and J is TRBJ2-1, with 12 nucleotides matching TRBD2. V lost 3 bases, J lost 0 bases, and 9 bases stayed unmatched. The CDR3 consists of 19 residues. CDR1 is LNHDA, CDR2 SQIVND, per germline (reference sequence). The CDR3 region is CASSIYETSGGYSYNEQFF. CDR3 bases: TGTGCCAGTAGTATCTATGAGACTAGCGGGGGTTACTCCTACAATGAGCAGTTCTTC.

Only a few counts were recorded for this clone. The rearrangement uses TRBV18 and TRBJ2-7; D unresolved. The V end was cut by 0 bases, the J end by 4 bases, with 7 bases between. CDR3 length equals 13 residues. Germline loops: CDR1 KGHSH, CDR2 LQKENI. The CDR3 is CASSPPVVYEQYF. CDR3 DNA: TGTGCCAGCTCACCACCGGTGGTGTACGAGCAGTACTTC.

This chain uses TRBV7-6 with TRBJ2-1; 13 bases align to TRBD2. The V and J ends lost 5 bases and 6 bases, in that order; junction bases with no gene match: 10. Germline CDR1 SGHVS, CDR2 FNYEAQ. The CDR3 covers 17 residues. CDR3 DNA: TGTGCCAGCAGCAACTTACCACTAGCGGGGGGGCCCAATGAGCAGTTCTTC. Amino acid sequence: CASSNLPLAGGPNEQFF.

DNA of the CDR3: TGTGCCAGCAGTCCCCGGACCGCCAGAACGAACACCGGGGAGCTGTTTTTT. Translating gives CASSPRTARTNTGELFF. This rearrangement joins TRBV5-4 to TRBJ2-2; D call uncertain. Germline V gene lookup returns CDR1 SGHNT and CDR2 YYREEE (reference sequence). V gave up 5 bases and J gave up 0 bases, with 17 bases separating them. The CDR3 contains 17 residues.

This clone was counted only a few times. The V gene is TRBV19, the J gene TRBJ2-3; D is ambiguous. The CDR3 runs 15 residues. Germline V gene lookup returns CDR1 LNHDA and CDR2 SQIVND (reference sequence). V dropped 4 bases and J dropped 0 bases, with 11 bases sitting between them. The CDR3 sequence is CASSTWTVSTDTQYF. The CDR3 DNA reads as TGTGCCAGTAGTACCTGGACGGTGAGCACAGATACGCAGTATTTT.

The chain uses TRBV7-3 and TRBJ2-1, with D maybe TRBD1 (5 bases). The V gene's germline CDR1 is SGHTA and CDR2 FQGTGA. The CDR3 length is 15 residues. The V end was cut by 2 bases, the J end by 8 bases, with 16 bases between. CDR3 sequence reads: CASSLAGQGEDEQFF. Here the CDR3 DNA reads TGTGCCAGCAGCTTAGCAGGTCAGGGTGAGGATGAGCAGTTCTTC.

V is TRBV30 and J is TRBJ2-7, with D unclear. The CDR3 totals 12 residues. Trimming took 0 bases from V and 6 from J, leaving 9 bases between them. Germline lookup yields CDR1 GTSNPN and CDR2 SVGIG (reference sequence). The CDR3 reads CAWSVPGGEQYF. The DNA of the CDR3 is TGTGCCTGGAGTGTTCCAGGCGGCGAGCAGTACTTC.

This chain connects TRBV4-1 to TRBJ1-5; D is undetermined. The CDR3 is made up of 15 amino acids. CDR1 MGHRA and CDR2 YSYEKL come from the germline V gene. The germline V and J ends were trimmed by 0 bases and 0 bases, with 6 bases remaining between them. The DNA of the CDR3 is TGCGCCAGCAGCCAAGATATGGGTAGCAATCAGCCCCAGCATTTT. Translation gives CASSQDMGSNQPQHF.